This T cell receptor (beta chain) was sequenced in a study of T cells in Graves' hyperthyroidism and ophthalmopathy. The table lists this clonotype with a few counts. The antigen is undetermined. Study-level results: The majority of expanded thyroid clonotypes above 0.001 also appeared in blood.

Trimming at V came to 6 bases and at J to 5 bases, leaving 12 bases not matched to a gene. Germline CDR1 reads SQVTM; CDR2 reads ANQGSEA. The CDR3 runs 14 residues. Using RNA transcripts as the source, TCR beta CDR3 regions were amplified. Using the HTBI primer set, a first-round RT-PCR was run on the TCR CDR3. TCRdb recomputed calls from the multiplex PCR reads with MiXCR, one row per CDR3 protein. This table has about 710,000 distinct CDR3 sequences, around 15% appearing once. V gene TRBV29-1 combines with J gene TRBJ2-7; 8 bases are a match to TRBD1. The material sequenced was blood. This receptor was taken from a man aged 18 to 29 with Graves' hyperthyroidism. The CDR3 sequence: CSVTGDAPGNEQYF. The DNA of the CDR3 is TGCAGCGTGACAGGGGACGCGCCCGGGAACGAGCAGTACTTC.